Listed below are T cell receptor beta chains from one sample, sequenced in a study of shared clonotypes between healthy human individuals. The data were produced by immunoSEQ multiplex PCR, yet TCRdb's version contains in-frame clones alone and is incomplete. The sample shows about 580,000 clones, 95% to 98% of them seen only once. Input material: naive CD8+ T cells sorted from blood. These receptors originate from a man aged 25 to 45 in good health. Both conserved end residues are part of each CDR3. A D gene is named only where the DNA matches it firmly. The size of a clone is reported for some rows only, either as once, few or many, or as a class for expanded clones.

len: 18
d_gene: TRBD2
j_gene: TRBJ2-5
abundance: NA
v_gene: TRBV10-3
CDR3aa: CAIRDPVLAGGMVETQYF
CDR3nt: TGTGCCATCAGAGACCCGGTGCTAGCGGGAGGGATGGTAGAGACCCAGTACTTC

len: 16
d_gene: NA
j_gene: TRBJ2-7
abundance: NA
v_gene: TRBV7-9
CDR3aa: CASSSTASRVSYEQYF
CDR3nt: TGTGCCAGCAGCTCAACGGCCAGCCGAGTCTCCTACGAGCAGTACTTC

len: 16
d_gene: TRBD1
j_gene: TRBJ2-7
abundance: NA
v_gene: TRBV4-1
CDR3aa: CASRYQDRQGSYEQYF
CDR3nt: TGCGCCAGCAGGTACCAAGACCGACAGGGCTCCTACGAGCAGTACTTC

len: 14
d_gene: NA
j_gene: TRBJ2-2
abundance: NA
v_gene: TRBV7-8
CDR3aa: CASSLAGNTGELFF
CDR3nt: TGTGCCAGCAGCTTAGCGGGGAACACCGGGGAGCTGTTTTTT

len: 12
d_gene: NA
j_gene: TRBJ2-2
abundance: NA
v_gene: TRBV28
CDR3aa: CASSFRVGELFF
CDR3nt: TGTGCCAGCAGTTTTAGGGTGGGGGAGCTGTTTTTT

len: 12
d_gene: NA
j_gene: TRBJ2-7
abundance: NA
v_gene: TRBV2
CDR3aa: CASVGRSYEQYF
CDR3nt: TGTGCCAGCGTTGGCCGTTCCTACGAGCAGTACTTC

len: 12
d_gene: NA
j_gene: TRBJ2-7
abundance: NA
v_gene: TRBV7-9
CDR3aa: CASSSQRMEQYF
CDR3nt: TGTGCCAGCAGCTCTCAGCGTATGGAGCAGTACTTC

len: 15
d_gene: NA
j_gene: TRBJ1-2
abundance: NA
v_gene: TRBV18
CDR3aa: CASSPLEIDNYGYTF
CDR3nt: TGTGCCAGCTCACCACTAGAAATCGACAACTATGGCTACACCTTC

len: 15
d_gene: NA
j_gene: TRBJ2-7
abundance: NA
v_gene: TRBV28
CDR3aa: CASSFRGVLQGEQYF
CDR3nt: TGTGCCAGCAGTTTCCGGGGAGTTTTGCAGGGCGAGCAGTACTTC

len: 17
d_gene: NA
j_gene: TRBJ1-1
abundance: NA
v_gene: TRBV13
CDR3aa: CASSPRKQGDPRTEAFF
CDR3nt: TGTGCCAGCAGCCCAAGGAAGCAGGGCGATCCCCGGACTGAAGCTTTCTTT

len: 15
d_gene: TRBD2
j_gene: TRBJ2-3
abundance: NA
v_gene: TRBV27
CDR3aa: CASSFLAGSTDTQYF
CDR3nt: TGTGCCAGCAGTTTTCTAGCGGGAAGCACAGATACGCAGTATTTT

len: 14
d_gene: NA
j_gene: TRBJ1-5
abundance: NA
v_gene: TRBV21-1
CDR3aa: CASSFQRGGQPQHF
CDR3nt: TGTGCCAGCAGCTTTCAGAGAGGGGGTCAGCCCCAGCATTTT

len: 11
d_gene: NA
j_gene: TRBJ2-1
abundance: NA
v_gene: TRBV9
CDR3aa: CASGKPNEQFF
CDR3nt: TGTGCCAGCGGAAAACCCAATGAGCAGTTCTTC

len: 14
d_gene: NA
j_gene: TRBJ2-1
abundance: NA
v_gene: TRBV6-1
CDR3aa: CAMQAQGIYNEQFF
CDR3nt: TGTGCCATGCAGGCGCAGGGAATATACAATGAGCAGTTCTTC

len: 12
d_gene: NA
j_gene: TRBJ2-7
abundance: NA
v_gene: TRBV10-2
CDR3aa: CASSPIPYEQYF
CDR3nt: TGCGCCAGCAGTCCCATACCCTACGAGCAGTACTTC

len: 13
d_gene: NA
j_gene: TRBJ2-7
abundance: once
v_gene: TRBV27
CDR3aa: CASSPRTAPEQYF
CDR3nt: TGTGCCAGCAGTCCGAGGACAGCACCCGAGCAGTACTTC

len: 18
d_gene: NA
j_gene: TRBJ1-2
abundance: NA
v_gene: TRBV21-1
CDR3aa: CASSAPIPRVAGRSGYTF
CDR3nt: TGTGCCAGCAGCGCTCCAATACCTCGTGTAGCAGGGCGTTCTGGCTACACCTTC

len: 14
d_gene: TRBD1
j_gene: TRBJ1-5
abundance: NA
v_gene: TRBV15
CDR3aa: CATSHRGLGQPQHF
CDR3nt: TGTGCCACCAGCCATAGGGGGCTGGGACAGCCCCAGCATTTT

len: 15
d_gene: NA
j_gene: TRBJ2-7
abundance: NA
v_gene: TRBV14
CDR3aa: CASSPETYRVYEQYF
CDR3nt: TGTGCCAGCAGCCCTGAAACGTACAGGGTTTACGAGCAGTACTTC

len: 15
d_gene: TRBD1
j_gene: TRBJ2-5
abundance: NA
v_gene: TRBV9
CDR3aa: CASSLEDRGRETQYF
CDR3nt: TGTGCCAGCAGCCTAGAGGACAGGGGGCGAGAGACCCAGTACTTC

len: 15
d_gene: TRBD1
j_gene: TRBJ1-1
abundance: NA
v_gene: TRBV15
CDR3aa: CATSRGTGVLTEAFF
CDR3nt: TGTGCCACCAGCAGGGGGACAGGGGTTTTAACTGAAGCTTTCTTT

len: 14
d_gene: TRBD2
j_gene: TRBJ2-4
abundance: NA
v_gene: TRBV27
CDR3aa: CASSSSTSGSSGDF
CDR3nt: TGTGCCAGCAGTTCCTCGACTAGCGGGAGCTCCGGGGACTTC

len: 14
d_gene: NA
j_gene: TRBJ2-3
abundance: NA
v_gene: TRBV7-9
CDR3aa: CASSFPGGTDTQYF
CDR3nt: TGTGCCAGCAGCTTCCCGGGAGGCACAGATACGCAGTATTTT

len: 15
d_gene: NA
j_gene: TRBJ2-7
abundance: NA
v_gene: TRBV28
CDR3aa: CASSSGPRGAREQYF
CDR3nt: TGTGCCAGCAGTTCCGGCCCCAGGGGGGCTAGGGAGCAGTACTTC

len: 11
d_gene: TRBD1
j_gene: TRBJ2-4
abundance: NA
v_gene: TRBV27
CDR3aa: CATTGGSIQYF
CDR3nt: TGTGCCACAACAGGGGGGTCCATTCAGTACTTC

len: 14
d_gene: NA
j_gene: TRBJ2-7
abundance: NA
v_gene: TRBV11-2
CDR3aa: CASSLGTGNYEQYF
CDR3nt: TGTGCCAGCAGCTTAGGAACGGGGAACTACGAGCAGTACTTC

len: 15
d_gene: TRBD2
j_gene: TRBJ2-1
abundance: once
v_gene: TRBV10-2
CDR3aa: CASSELAGGYNEQFF
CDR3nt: TGCGCCAGCAGTGAACTAGCGGGAGGGTACAATGAGCAGTTCTTC

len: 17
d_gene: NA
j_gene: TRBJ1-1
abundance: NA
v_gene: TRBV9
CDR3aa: CASTHLGRGSKNTEAFF
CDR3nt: TGTGCCAGCACCCACCTAGGGAGGGGCTCTAAGAACACTGAAGCTTTCTTT

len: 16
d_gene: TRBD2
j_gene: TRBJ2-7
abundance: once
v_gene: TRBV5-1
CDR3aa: CASSSPSSGRGYEQYF
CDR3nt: TGCGCCAGCAGCTCCCCCTCTAGCGGGAGAGGGTACGAGCAGTACTTC